The 28 T cell receptor beta chains below come from one sample, sequenced in a study of T cell repertoires in cytomegalovirus infection. TCRdb used MiXCR to reprocess the reads, holding one entry per CDR3 protein. Of about 310,000 distinct CDR3 sequences listed, 9.6% are singletons. Sequencing used PBMCs. The receptors were gathered from a human donor in good health (CMV status not recorded). Some clones in this sample may be carry-over from other donors' samples.

This clonotype has at least ten counts. The chain has TRBV28 and TRBJ1-1; no definite D call. The CDR3 covers 12 residues. Germline V gene lookup returns CDR1 MDHEN and CDR2 SYDVKM. Trimming removed 3 bases at V and 4 bases at J, with 6 bases between. CDR3 sequence (DNA): TGTGCCAGCAGTTTTTCAATCACTGAAGCTTTCTTT. It codes for CASSFSITEAFF. Using reference TRBV28 and TRBJ1-1 for the parts outside the CDR3, the full variable domain is DVKVTQSSRYLVKRTGEKVFLECVQDMDHENMFWYRQDPGLGLRLIYFSYDVKMKEKGDIPEGYSVSREKKERFSLILESASTNQTSMYLCASSFSITEAFFGQGTRLTVV.

This clonotype was observed at least ten times. The V call is TRBV29-1, the J call TRBJ2-5; 7 bases align to TRBD1. Germline values: CDR1 SQVTM, CDR2 ANQGSEA. The CDR3 loop spans 14 amino acids. V lost 4 bases, J lost 5 bases, and 10 bases stayed unmatched. The chain's CDR3 is CSVAQQGTRETQYF. CDR3 nucleotide sequence: TGCAGCGTTGCCCAACAGGGGACACGGGAGACCCAGTACTTC.

At least ten counts were recorded for this clonotype. The chain joins TRBV11-2 to TRBJ2-2; D not resolved. The CDR3 extends over 13 amino acids. Per the germline V gene, CDR1 is SGHAT and CDR2 is FQNNGV. Trimming left V 3 bases short and J 5 bases short, with 7 bases between. The CDR3 coding sequence is TGTGCCAGCAGCTTTACTCGGACCGGGGAGCTGTTTTTT. Translated, it gives CASSFTRTGELFF.

In its sample, this clonotype was seen many times. The rearrangement links TRBV14 to TRBJ2-5, with 8 bases matching TRBD1. Germline assignment: CDR1 SGHDN and CDR2 FVKESK. Trimming took 4 bases from V and 5 from J; bases not matched to a gene: 9. CDR3 length: 15 amino acids. The chain's CDR3 is CASSPRAGGRETQYF. The CDR3 region has the DNA TGTGCCAGCAGCCCCAGGGCAGGGGGCCGTGAGACCCAGTACTTC.

There are many counts of this clonotype. The CDR3 bases are TGCAGTGCCGAAAGGCCCCAGGAGACCCAGTACTTC. Translated, it gives CSAERPQETQYF. The rearrangement uses TRBV20-1 and TRBJ2-5; D is uncertain. This CDR3 has 12 residues. The V and J ends lost 6 bases and 5 bases respectively, with 13 bases between them. CDR1 is DFQATT and CDR2 is SNEGSKA in the germline V gene (reference sequence).

This clonotype was seen only a few times. V and J are TRBV20-1 and TRBJ2-3; 7 bases map to TRBD1. Germline V gene data show CDR1 as DFQATT and CDR2 as SNEGSKA (reference sequence). J gave up 4 bases and V 6 bases, and 7 bases lay outside the gene matches. The CDR3 totals 13 residues. CDR3 in amino acids: CSAPRGIADTQYF. As DNA, the CDR3 is TGCAGTGCCCCCAGGGGGATCGCAGATACGCAGTATTTT.

The V call is TRBV9, the J call TRBJ2-3, with D perhaps TRBD1 or TRBD2 (5 bases each). Between the trimmed V and J ends, which lost 0 bases and 4 bases, there was a span of 9 bases. CDR1 is SGDLS and CDR2 is YYNGEE in the germline V gene. The CDR3 has 14 residues. Written as DNA, the CDR3 is TGTGCCAGCAGCGTAGGGGGACGAGCAGATACGCAGTATTTT. It specifies CASSVGGRADTQYF.

This clonotype was observed at least ten times. The V and J genes are TRBV2 and TRBJ2-3, with 8 bases fitting TRBD1. The CDR3 sequence is 14 residues long. After removal of 6 bases from V and 2 bases from J, the junction contained 4 bases not matched to a gene. Germline values: CDR1 SNHLY, CDR2 FYNNEI. Written as DNA, the CDR3 is TGTGCCAGCAGCCGACAGGGGCTCACAGATACGCAGTATTTT. Translated, it gives CASSRQGLTDTQYF.

The chain carries TRBV19 and TRBJ2-6; D might be TRBD1 or TRBD2, each matching 5 bases. V gave up 1 base and J gave up 2 bases, with 12 bases separating them. The CDR3 runs to 17 residues. Germline values: CDR1 LNHDA, CDR2 SQIVND (reference sequence). CDR3 sequence (DNA): TGTGCCAGTAGTATAGTGGGGGTCGGAACTGGGGCCAACGTCCTGACTTTC. Its protein is CASSIVGVGTGANVLTF.

Here the CDR3 reads CASSPRTSTNEKLFF. CDR3 coding DNA: TGTGCCAGCAGCCCTCGGACATCAACTAATGAAAAACTGTTTTTT. The V gene is TRBV7-9, the J gene TRBJ1-4, with D tentatively TRBD1 (5 bases). The CDR3 is 15 residues long. Germline CDR1 and CDR2: SEHNR and FQNEAQ (reference sequence). Trimming left V 5 bases short and J 0 bases short, with 10 bases between.

A word on this clonotype: Since a much larger clone is just one base distant, this may be a read error. This chain joins TRBV12-3 or TRBV12-4 and TRBJ1-5; D not resolved. V gave up 1 base and J gave up 11 bases, with 9 bases separating them. The CDR3 runs to 12 residues. The CDR3 DNA is TGTGCCAGCAGTTTAGGGCGGTCGACCCAGCATTTT. Residues: CASSLGRSTQHF.

This clonotype was counted ten times or more. V usage is TRBV20-1 and J usage is TRBJ1-1; 7 bases align to TRBD1. This CDR3 region has 15 residues. Germline V gives CDR1 DFQATT, CDR2 SNEGSKA (reference sequence). The junction had 8 bases not matched to a gene; V was cut back by 3 bases and J by 1 base. CDR3 loop: CSASETGRANTEAFF. Written as DNA, the CDR3 is TGCAGTGCTAGTGAGACAGGGCGGGCGAACACTGAAGCTTTCTTT.

This clonotype was seen repeatedly, ten times or more. The chain's CDR3 is CASSSRASNTEAFF. CDR3 nucleotides: TGTGCCAGTAGTAGCCGGGCATCGAACACTGAAGCTTTCTTT. The chain links TRBV19 to TRBJ1-1; D is unclear. Germline V gene lookup returns CDR1 LNHDA and CDR2 SQIVND (reference sequence). The CDR3 consists of 14 residues. V was pared by 4 bases and J by 1 base, with 10 bases between.

This clonotype occurred many times. This chain joins TRBV20-1 and TRBJ1-6, with a possible D match to TRBD1 (5 bases). Germline V gives CDR1 DFQATT, CDR2 SNEGSKA (reference sequence). V gave up 3 bases and J gave up 6 bases, with 12 bases separating them. This CDR3 is 14 amino acids long. The CDR3 DNA reads as TGCAGTGCTAGCTGGGACCGACCTAATTCACCCCTCCACTTT. Encoded protein: CSASWDRPNSPLHF.

Only a few counts were recorded for this clonotype. The gene calls are TRBV20-1 and TRBJ1-5; D gene unclear. Germline values: CDR1 DFQATT, CDR2 SNEGSKA (reference sequence). This CDR3 is built from 13 residues. Trimming took 6 bases from V and 0 from J, leaving 9 bases between them. CDR3 in amino acids: CSAPGYSNQPQHF. The CDR3, as DNA: TGCAGTGCCCCCGGATATAGCAATCAGCCCCAGCATTTT.

This clonotype was observed many times. This rearrangement joins TRBV7-2 to TRBJ1-2; 7 bases align to TRBD1. The germline V gene encodes CDR1 SGHTA and CDR2 FQGNSA. The V segment lost 6 bases and the J segment 5 bases; nucleotides outside the gene matches: 9. This CDR3 has 14 amino acids. This chain's CDR3 is CASRLTGEGYGYTF. CDR3 nucleotide sequence: TGTGCCAGCAGACTTACAGGGGAGGGTTATGGCTACACCTTC.

This clonotype was counted at least ten times. The chain combines TRBV12-3 or TRBV12-4 with TRBJ1-4; D is perhaps TRBD1 (5 bases). There are 15 residues in the CDR3. V gave up 4 bases and J gave up 3 bases, with 12 bases separating them. The CDR3 spells CASSYPQGSNEKLFF. The CDR3 DNA is TGTGCCAGCAGTTACCCTCAGGGTTCTAATGAAAAACTGTTTTTT.

This clonotype has a count of ten or more. The rearrangement links TRBV7-2 to TRBJ2-3; D unclear. CDR3 size: 14 residues. CDR1 is SGHTA, CDR2 FQGNSA, per germline. Trimming stripped 3 bases from V and 0 bases from J, with 7 bases between. The CDR3 protein is CASSFLTSTDTQYF. The CDR3 region has the DNA TGTGCCAGCAGCTTTCTAACTAGCACAGATACGCAGTATTTT.

In its sample, this clonotype was seen many times. The V and J genes are TRBV12-3 or TRBV12-4 and TRBJ2-2; 8 bases map to TRBD1. The CDR3 extends over 15 amino acids. The V gene end was trimmed by 6 bases and the J gene end by 2 bases; junction bases not matched to a gene: 5. CDR3 sequence reads: CASSRDRLNTGELFF. CDR3 sequence (DNA): TGTGCCAGCAGCAGGGACAGGTTAAACACCGGGGAGCTGTTTTTT.

This clonotype turned up a few times. The J gene is TRBJ1-5, the V gene TRBV5-1; D perhaps matches TRBD1 (6 bases). The germline V gene encodes CDR1 SGHRS and CDR2 YFSETQ. V was trimmed by 0 bases and J by 4 bases, leaving 11 bases between them. This CDR3 is built from 15 residues. The DNA of the CDR3 is TGCGCCAGCAGCTTGGAGGGGGATTCAAATCAGCCCCAGCATTTT. This translates into CASSLEGDSNQPQHF.

This clonotype showed up many times. This rearrangement joins TRBV7-6 to TRBJ1-3; the D is unclear. Trimming removed 5 bases at V and 1 base at J, with 15 bases between. Germline CDR1 reads SGHVS; CDR2 reads FNYEAQ. The CDR3 is made up of 16 amino acids. CDR3 residues: CASSRPPHGSGNTIYF. Here the CDR3 DNA reads TGTGCCAGCAGCCGACCGCCGCACGGTTCTGGAAACACCATATATTTT.

Ten or more counts support this clonotype. The DNA for the CDR3 is TGTGCCAGCAGCCACGGACAGCCCTACGAGCAGTACTTC. Its protein is CASSHGQPYEQYF. The chain is built from TRBV6-5 and TRBJ2-7; weak D call: TRBD1 (6 bases). The CDR3 length is 13 residues. Germline V lookup: CDR1 MNHEY, CDR2 SVGAGI. Between the trimmed V and J ends, which lost 6 bases and 2 bases, there was a span of 11 bases.

The V gene is TRBV7-6, the J gene TRBJ1-5; D call uncertain. CDR3 size: 16 residues. Trimming pared 1 base from V and 4 bases from J, leaving 14 bases between. Looked up from germline, CDR1 is SGHVS and CDR2 is FNYEAQ. CDR3 in amino acids: CASSLETWTFNQPQHF. DNA for the CDR3: TGTGCCAGCAGCTTAGAAACGTGGACCTTTAATCAGCCCCAGCATTTT.

The CDR3 DNA reads TGTGCCAGCAGCTCCTTGGACGGACTTTATAATTCACCCCTCCACTTT. Its translation: CASSSLDGLYNSPLHF. The chain joins TRBV11-1 to TRBJ1-6; D unclear. CDR3 size: 16 residues. With 4 bases removed from V and 4 bases from J, the gap between germline ends came to 14 bases. Germline V lookup: CDR1 SGHAT, CDR2 FQDESV (reference sequence). The whole variable domain, filled in from reference TRBV11-1 and TRBJ1-6, reads EAEVAQSPRYKITEKSQAVAFWCDPISGHATLYWYRQILGQGPELLVQFQDESVVDDSQLPKDRFSAERLKGVDSTLKIQPAELGDSAMYLCASSSLDGLYNSPLHFGNGTRLTVT.

On this clonotype itself: One end of the junction does not line up with germline, which may come from a read error. The chain couples TRBV6-5 to TRBJ1-2; tentative D call: TRBD1 (5 bases). The CDR3 contains 12 residues. Germline CDR1 is MNHEY and CDR2 is SVGAGI. CDR3 nucleotides: TGTACCAGCAGTTACTCGGGGGATGGCTACACCTTC. Its translation: CTSSYSGDGYTF.

There are a few counts of this clonotype. V and J are TRBV29-1 and TRBJ1-1; unclear D gene. The CDR3 loop spans 11 amino acids. The germline CDR1 and CDR2 sequences are SQVTM and ANQGSEA. Deletions cut 2 bases from V and 5 bases from J, with 6 bases between. CDR3 coding DNA: TGCAGCGTTGAAACGGGAACTGAAGCTTTCTTT. Its translation is CSVETGTEAFF.

In its sample, this clonotype was seen many times. This sequence joins TRBV7-8 and TRBJ1-1, with 9 bases fitting TRBD1. V was pared by 1 base and J by 4 bases, with 19 bases of the junction left unmatched. The CDR3 sequence is 20 residues long. Germline V gene data show CDR1 as SGHVS and CDR2 as FQNEAQ. CDR3 nucleotides: TGTGCCAGCAGCTTAGACCTCCTCGGACAGGGGCGCTCCCGGCTCACTGAAGCTTTCTTT. Its translation is CASSLDLLGQGRSRLTEAFF. The variable domain in full, with the rest retrieved from reference TRBV7-8 and TRBJ1-1, is GAGVSQSPRYKVAKRGQDVALRCDPISGHVSLFWYQQALGQGPEFLTYFQNEAQLDKSGLPSDRFFAERPEGSVSTLKIQRTQQEDSAVYLCASSLDLLGQGRSRLTEAFFGQGTRLTVV.

The chain recombines TRBV29-1 with TRBJ2-5, with unresolved D. CDR1 is SQVTM and CDR2 is ANQGSEA in the germline V gene. The ends were cut back, 7 bases at V and 0 bases at J, with 15 bases in the middle. The CDR3 is 14 residues long. CDR3 loop: CSGSGRLYQETQYF. The CDR3 DNA sequence: TGCAGCGGATCCGGACGGTTGTACCAAGAGACCCAGTACTTC.